This T cell receptor (beta chain) was identified during a study of OX40 agonist ivuxolimab in advanced cancers. Sequenced by immunoSEQ multiplex PCR; TCRdb stores in-frame clones only, minus some. This sample yields about 110,000 clones, of which roughly nine tenths are seen a single time; more than 0.4% belongs to the top ten. This clonotype was sampled from an adult with an advanced solid tumor such as melanoma, head and neck, liver or kidney cancer. The sample was CD4+ or CD8+ T cells sorted from blood, taken in a trial of the OX40 agonist ivuxolimab.

The CDR3 nucleotides are TGTGCCATGGAGGATTTTGGAGGGAGCCCTGGCGCCAATGAGCAGTTCTTC. Its protein product is CAMEDFGGSPGANEQFF. The V and J genes are TRBV30 and TRBJ2-1; TRBD2 might be the D (6 bases). Deletions cut 8 bases from V and 6 bases from J, with 29 bases between. The germline gives CDR1 GTSNPN, CDR2 SVGIG (reference sequence). This CDR3 has 17 amino acids.